This entry features one T cell receptor (beta chain) sequence. The data are from a study of T-cell reconstitution after alpha-beta-depleted transplantation in children. The TCRbeta library was prepared with unique molecular identifiers. TCRdb processed the PCR reads anew with MiXCR; each CDR3 protein has one entry. The data hold more than 550,000 distinct CDR3 sequences, with about 10% observed a single time. CDR1 is DFQATT, CDR2 SNEGSKA, per germline (reference sequence). CDR3 length equals 12 residues. Trimming cost V 7 bases and J 0 bases, with 10 bases left between them. The V gene is TRBV20-1, the J gene TRBJ2-7; maybe TRBD1 (5 bases). Specimen: PBMCs from the stem cell graft donor, collected from the stem cell graft. This receptor was identified in a human donor who donated a stem cell graft to a child with acute myeloid leukemia. The CDR3 is CSVGQASYEQYF. In DNA form, the CDR3 reads TGCAGTGTGGGGCAGGCCTCCTACGAGCAGTACTTC.